The clone carrying this TCR beta chain occurred once. Antigen unknown. In the PCR, 60 Vbeta and 13 Jbeta primers were used. The data were produced by immunoSEQ multiplex PCR, yet TCRdb's version contains in-frame clones alone and is incomplete. The data contain around 210,000 clones, more than 75% of them singletons. CDR3 size: 15 residues. The junction had 9 bases not matched to a gene; V was cut back by 4 bases and J by 4 bases. From germline, CDR1 is SGHKS and CDR2 YYEKEE (reference sequence). The sample originates from a study of cytomegalovirus exposure and HLA in healthy donors. The wider study: Counted in an early data release were about 85 million unique TCRs from HLA-typed donors.

Study conclusions and caveats: The study listed 164 cytomegalovirus-associated TCR beta chains. CMV serostatus was the sole immune exposure data available. The number of N-insertions in an Asian-associated ancestry cluster was reportedly below the roughly 670-donor mean in a later analysis.

The material sequenced was PBMCs. The chain couples TRBV5-5 to TRBJ1-1; the match to TRBD1 covers 8 bases. This TCR came from a girl aged 2-15 years in good health and CMV-seronegative. Here the CDR3 reads CASSDRGASGTEAFF. CDR3 coding DNA: TGTGCCAGCAGCGACAGGGGTGCGAGTGGCACTGAAGCTTTCTTT. The entire variable domain, with the rest obtained from reference TRBV5-5 and TRBJ1-1, is as follows: DAGVTQSPTHLIKTRGQQVTLRCSPISGHKSVSWYQQVLGQGPQFIFQYYEKEERGRGNFPDRFSARQFPNYSSELNVNALLLGDSALYLCASSDRGASGTEAFFGQGTRLTVV.